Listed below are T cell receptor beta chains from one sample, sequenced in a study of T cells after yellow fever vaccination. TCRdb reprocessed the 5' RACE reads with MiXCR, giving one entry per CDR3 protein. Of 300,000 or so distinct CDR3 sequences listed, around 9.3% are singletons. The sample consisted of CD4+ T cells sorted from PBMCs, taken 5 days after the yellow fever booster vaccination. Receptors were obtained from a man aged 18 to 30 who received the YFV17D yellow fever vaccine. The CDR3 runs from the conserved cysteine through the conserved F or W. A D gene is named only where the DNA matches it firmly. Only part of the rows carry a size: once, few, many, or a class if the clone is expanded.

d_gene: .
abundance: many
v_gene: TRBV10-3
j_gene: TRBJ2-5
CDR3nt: TGTGCCATCAGTGATCCACAGGAGACCCAGTACTTC
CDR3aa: CAISDPQETQYF

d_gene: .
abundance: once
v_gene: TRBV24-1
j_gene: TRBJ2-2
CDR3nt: TGTGCCACCAGTGTGACAGTCCCCGGGGAGCTGTTTTTT
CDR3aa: CATSVTVPGELFF

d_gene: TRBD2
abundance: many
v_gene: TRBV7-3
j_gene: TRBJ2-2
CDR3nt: TGTGCCAGCGGGAGGGCCACCGGGGAGCTGTTTTTT
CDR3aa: CASGRATGELFF

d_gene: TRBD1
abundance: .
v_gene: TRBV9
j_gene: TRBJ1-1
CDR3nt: TGTGCCAGCAGCGTAGTCCCACAGGGGGCGAGCACTGAAGCTTTCTTT
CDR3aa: CASSVVPQGASTEAFF

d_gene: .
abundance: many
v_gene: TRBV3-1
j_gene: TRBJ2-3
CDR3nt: TGTGCCAGCAGCCAAAGGGACGTTACAGATACGCAGTATTTT
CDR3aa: CASSQRDVTDTQYF

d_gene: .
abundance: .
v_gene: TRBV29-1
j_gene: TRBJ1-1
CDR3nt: TGCAGCGTTACGCACCTAGGGGACACTGAAGCTTTCTTT
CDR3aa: CSVTHLGDTEAFF

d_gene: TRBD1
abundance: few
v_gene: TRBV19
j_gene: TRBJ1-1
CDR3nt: TGTGCCAGTAGGGGACAGGGGGATACTGAAGCTTTCTTT
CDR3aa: CASRGQGDTEAFF

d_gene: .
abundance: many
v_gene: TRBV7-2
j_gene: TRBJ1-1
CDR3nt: TGTGCCAGCAGCTTAGGGGCGCATGGCACTGAAGCTTTCTTT
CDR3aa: CASSLGAHGTEAFF

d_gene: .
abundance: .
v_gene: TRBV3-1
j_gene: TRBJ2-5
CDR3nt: TGTGCCAGCAGCCAAGTCCGGGCCAGAGAGACCCAGTACTTC
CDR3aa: CASSQVRARETQYF

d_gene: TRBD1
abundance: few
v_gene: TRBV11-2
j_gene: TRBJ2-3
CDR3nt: TGTGCCAGCAGCCGGACAGGGGGGAACACAGATACGCAGTATTTT
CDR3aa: CASSRTGGNTDTQYF

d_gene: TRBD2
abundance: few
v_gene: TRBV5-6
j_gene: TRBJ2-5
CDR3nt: TGTGCCAGCAGCTTCGGGACTAGCGGGGGTAGGACCCAGTACTTC
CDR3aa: CASSFGTSGGRTQYF

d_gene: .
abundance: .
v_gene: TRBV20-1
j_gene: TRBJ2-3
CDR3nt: TGCAGTGCTAGATTGGGGGGCACAGATACGCAGTATTTT
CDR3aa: CSARLGGTDTQYF

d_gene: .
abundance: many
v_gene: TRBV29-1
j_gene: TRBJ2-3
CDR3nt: TGCAGCGTGGAACAGGTCCAGCGGAGCGGTACGCAGTATTTT
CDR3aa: CSVEQVQRSGTQYF

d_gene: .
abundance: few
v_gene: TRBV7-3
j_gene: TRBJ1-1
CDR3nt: TGTGCCAGCAGCCCCCCCCCTCAGGTTGAGGAGACTACTATATCTGAAGCTTTCTTT
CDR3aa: CASSPPPQVEETTISEAFF

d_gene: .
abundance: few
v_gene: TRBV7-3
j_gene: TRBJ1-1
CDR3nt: TGTGCCAGCAGCTCATCGTGGGACACTGAAGCTTTCTTT
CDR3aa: CASSSSWDTEAFF

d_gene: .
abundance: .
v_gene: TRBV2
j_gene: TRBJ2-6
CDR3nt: TGTGCCAGCGTGGGGGCCAACGTCCTGACTTTC
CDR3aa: CASVGANVLTF

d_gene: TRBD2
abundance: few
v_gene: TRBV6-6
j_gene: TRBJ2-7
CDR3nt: TGTGCCAGCAGTCGGGAGGGGGGCTACGAGCAGTACTTC
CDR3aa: CASSREGGYEQYF

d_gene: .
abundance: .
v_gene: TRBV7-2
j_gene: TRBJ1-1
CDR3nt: TGTGCCAGCAGCTCAACCGGGACACAGAACACTGAAGCTTTCTTT
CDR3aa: CASSSTGTQNTEAFF

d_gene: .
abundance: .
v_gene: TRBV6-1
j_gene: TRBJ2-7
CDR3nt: TGTGCCAGCACGGGACTGAATGCCTACGAGCAGTACTTC
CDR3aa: CASTGLNAYEQYF

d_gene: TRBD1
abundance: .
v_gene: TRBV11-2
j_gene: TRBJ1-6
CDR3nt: TGTGCCAGCAGCCCAGGGGGACAGGGCAAATCACCCCTCCACTTT
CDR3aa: CASSPGGQGKSPLHF

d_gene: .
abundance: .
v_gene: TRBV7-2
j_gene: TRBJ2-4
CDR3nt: TGTGCCAGCAGCTCCCTGCGGGCTGGGTTGGCCATTCAGTACTTC
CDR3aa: CASSSLRAGLAIQYF

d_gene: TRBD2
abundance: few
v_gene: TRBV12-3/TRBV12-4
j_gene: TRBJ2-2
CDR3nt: TGTGCCAGCAGTTTTAGGCTAGCGGGCACCGGGGAGCTGTTTTTT
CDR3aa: CASSFRLAGTGELFF

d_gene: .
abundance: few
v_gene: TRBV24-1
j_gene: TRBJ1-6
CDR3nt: TGTGCCACCAGTGATTCTACAGCGGCGGGTAATTCACCCCTCCACTTT
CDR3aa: CATSDSTAAGNSPLHF

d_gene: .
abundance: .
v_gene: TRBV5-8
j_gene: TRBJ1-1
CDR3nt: TGTGCCAGCAATCTCATAGATGGGAACACTGAAGCTTTCTTT
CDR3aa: CASNLIDGNTEAFF

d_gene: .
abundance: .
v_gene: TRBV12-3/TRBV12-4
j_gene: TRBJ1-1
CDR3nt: TGTGCCAGCAGTTTAGATGGGGAGAGAAACACTGAAGCTTTCTTT
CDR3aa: CASSLDGERNTEAFF

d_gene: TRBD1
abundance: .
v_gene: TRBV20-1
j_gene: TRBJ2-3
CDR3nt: TGCAGTGCTAAAACGCCGGAGACAGGGGCCACAGATACGCAGTATTTT
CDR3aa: CSAKTPETGATDTQYF

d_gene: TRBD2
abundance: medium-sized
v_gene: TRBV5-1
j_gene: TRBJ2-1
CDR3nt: TGCGCCAGCAGCTCCGGCGGGGGGGCTCACAATGAGCAGTTCTTC
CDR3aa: CASSSGGGAHNEQFF

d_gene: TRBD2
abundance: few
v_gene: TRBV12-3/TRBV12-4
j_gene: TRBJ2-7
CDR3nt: TGTGCCAGCGCCAAGTTGTCTAGCGGGGGGCCGCCCTACGAGCAGTACTTC
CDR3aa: CASAKLSSGGPPYEQYF

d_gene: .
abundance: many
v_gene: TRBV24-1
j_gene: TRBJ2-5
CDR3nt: TGTGCCACCAGTGACCACGCCTGGGGTGCGGGAGAGACCCAGTACTTC
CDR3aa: CATSDHAWGAGETQYF

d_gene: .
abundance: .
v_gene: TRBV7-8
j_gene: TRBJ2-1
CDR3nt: TGTGCCAGCCAAATACAGTCTTACAATGAGCAGTTCTTC
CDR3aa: CASQIQSYNEQFF

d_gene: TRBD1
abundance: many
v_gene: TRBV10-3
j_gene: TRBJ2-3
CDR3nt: TGTGCCTCGAAGGGACAGGGACCCACAGATACGCAGTATTTT
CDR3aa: CASKGQGPTDTQYF

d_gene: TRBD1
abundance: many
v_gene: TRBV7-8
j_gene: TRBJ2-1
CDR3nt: TGTGCCAGCAGCCATAGGGCCCGGCGACAGGGGTTTAATGAGCAGTTCTTC
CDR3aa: CASSHRARRQGFNEQFF

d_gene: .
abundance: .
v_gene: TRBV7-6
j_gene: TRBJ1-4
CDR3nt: TGTGCCAGCAGCTTAGATCGGGCCCTCGAACTGTTTTTT
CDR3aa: CASSLDRALELFF

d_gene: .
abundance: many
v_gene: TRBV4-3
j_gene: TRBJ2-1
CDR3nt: TGCGCCAGCAGCCAAGAGGCGTGGGTGCAGTTCTTC
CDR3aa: CASSQEAWVQFF

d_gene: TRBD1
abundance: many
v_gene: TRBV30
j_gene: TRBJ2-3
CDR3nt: TGTGCCTGGAGTCACGGGACAGCTAACACAGATACGCAGTATTTT
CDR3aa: CAWSHGTANTDTQYF

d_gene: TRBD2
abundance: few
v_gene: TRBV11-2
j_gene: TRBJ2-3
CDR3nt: TGTGCCAGCAGCTATAGCGGGGGGAGCACAGATACGCAGTATTTT
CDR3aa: CASSYSGGSTDTQYF

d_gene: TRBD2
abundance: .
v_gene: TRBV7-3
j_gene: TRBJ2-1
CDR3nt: TGTGCCAGCAGCTATCAGCGGGGGGGCCTGTATGAGCAGTTCTTC
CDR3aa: CASSYQRGGLYEQFF

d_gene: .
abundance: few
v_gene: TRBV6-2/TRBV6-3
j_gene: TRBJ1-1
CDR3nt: TGTGCCAGCAGTTCCCGGACAGTCTCAGAAGCTTTCTTT
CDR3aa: CASSSRTVSEAFF

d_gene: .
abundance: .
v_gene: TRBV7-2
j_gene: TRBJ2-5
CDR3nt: TGTGCCAGCAGCTTTAAAGGGGCTCCAGCTGAGACCCAGTACTTC
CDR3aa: CASSFKGAPAETQYF

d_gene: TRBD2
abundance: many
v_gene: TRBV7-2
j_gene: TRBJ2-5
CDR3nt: TGTGCCAGCAGCTTAGTTGTTTCAATCAGCGCGGGGGGAGAGACCCAGTACTTC
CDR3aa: CASSLVVSISAGGETQYF

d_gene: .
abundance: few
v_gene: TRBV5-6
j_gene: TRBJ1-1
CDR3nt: TGTGCCAGCAGCTTGATGTCGGGCACTGAAGCTTTCTTT
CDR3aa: CASSLMSGTEAFF

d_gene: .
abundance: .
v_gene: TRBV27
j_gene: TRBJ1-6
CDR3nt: TGTGCCAGCAGCTTCCACAATTCACCCCTCCACTTT
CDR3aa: CASSFHNSPLHF

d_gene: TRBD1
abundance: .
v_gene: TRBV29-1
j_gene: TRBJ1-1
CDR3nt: TGCAGCGGGGCTCCGGGACAGGGTCCTCTAACTGAAGCTTTCTTT
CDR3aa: CSGAPGQGPLTEAFF

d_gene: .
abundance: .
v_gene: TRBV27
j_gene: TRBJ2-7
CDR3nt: TGTGCCAGCGGGAGGACAGTTGACTACGAGCAGTACTTC
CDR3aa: CASGRTVDYEQYF

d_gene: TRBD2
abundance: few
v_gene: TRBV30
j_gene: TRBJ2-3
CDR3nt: TGTGCCCTCCACCGTCCCGAGCGGGGGGTCACAGATACGCAGTATTTT
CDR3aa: CALHRPERGVTDTQYF

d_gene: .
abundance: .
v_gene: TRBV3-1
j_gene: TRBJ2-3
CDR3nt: TGTGCCAGCAGCCAAGCTGGCGGATATACGCAGTATTTT
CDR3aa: CASSQAGGYTQYF

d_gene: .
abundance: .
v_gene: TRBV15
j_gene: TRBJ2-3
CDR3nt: TGTGCCACCAGCATCCAGGGAGATACGCAGTATTTT
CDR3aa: CATSIQGDTQYF

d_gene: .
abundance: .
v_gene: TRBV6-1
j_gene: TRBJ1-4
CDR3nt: TGTGCCAGCAGTGCCACACTTGAGGGTGAAAAACTGTTTTTT
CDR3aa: CASSATLEGEKLFF

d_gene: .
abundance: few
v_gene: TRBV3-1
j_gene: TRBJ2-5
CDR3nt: TGTGCCAGCAGCCCAACGTGGGGGCCCGAAGAGACCCAGTACTTC
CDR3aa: CASSPTWGPEETQYF

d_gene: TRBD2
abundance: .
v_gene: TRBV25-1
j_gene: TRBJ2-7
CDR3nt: TGTGCCAGCAGTGAAGGGGCTAGCGGGGGGGACGGCGAGCAGTACTTC
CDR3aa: CASSEGASGGDGEQYF

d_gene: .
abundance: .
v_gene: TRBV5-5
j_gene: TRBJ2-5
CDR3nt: TGTGCCAGCAGCGGAGGGGGGGGAGAGACCCAGTACTTC
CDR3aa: CASSGGGGETQYF

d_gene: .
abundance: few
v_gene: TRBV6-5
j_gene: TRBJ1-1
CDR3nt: TGTGCCAGCGGGAGTGAGCAGGGGAACACTGAAGCTTTCTTT
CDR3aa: CASGSEQGNTEAFF